The clone carrying this TCR beta chain was seen a handful of times. In TCRdb, the RT-PCR reads were re-called with MiXCR into one record per CDR3 protein. The sample includes 800,000 to 1,000,000 distinct CDR3 sequences, approximately 19% seen only once; the top ten take 5.5% to 6.5%. The data were taken from a study of patients and donors after allogeneic stem cell transplantation. The sequencing input was blood, either unsorted or a sorted T cell fraction (not recorded which). This clonotype was obtained from a human donor who was either an allogeneic HSCT recipient or a stem cell or donor lymphocyte infusion donor (not recorded which). It is not recorded whose cells these are; they may come from a transplant donor.

CDR3 sequence: CASTAGSGSPNYGYTF. The CDR3 DNA reads as TGTGCCAGCACCGCAGGTAGCGGCAGCCCCAACTATGGCTACACCTTC. V and J are TRBV6-1 and TRBJ1-2; no clear D gene. The CDR3 contains 16 residues. CDR1 is MNHNS, CDR2 SASEGT, per germline. The V end was cut by 7 bases, the J end by 2 bases, with 20 bases between.